What follows describes a single T cell receptor (beta chain). This sample was taken from a study of cytomegalovirus exposure and HLA in healthy donors. This CDR3 has 10 residues. Germline CDR1 reads DFQATT; CDR2 reads SNEGSKA (reference sequence). The V gene lost 3 bases and the J gene lost 5 bases, with 4 bases spanning the gap. The repertoire was sequenced with immunoSEQ multiplex PCR; TCRdb's copy has only in-frame clones and lacks some. This sample carries 150,000 to 200,000 clones, roughly three quarters of them seen once, and the ten largest clones take about 1.2%. The donors were part of the validation cohort, which consisted of roughly 120 subjects and was separate from the first cohort of 666 subjects.

V and J are TRBV20-1 and TRBJ2-5; D unclear. The sample was PBMCs. This clonotype was sampled from a woman under 40 in good health and CMV-seronegative. The CDR3 here is CSASVETQYF. The CDR3, as DNA: TGCAGTGCTAGCGTCGAGACCCAGTACTTC.